The entry that follows covers one T cell receptor (beta chain) sequence. What it recognizes is unknown. Germline and junction disagree at one end, which may indicate a read error. This sample's RNA came from whole unsorted tissue. More than 3 cm separated this lung sample from the edge of the tumor. Per the germline V gene, CDR1 is DFQATT and CDR2 is SNEGSKA (reference sequence). The CDR3 runs to 14 residues. Three rounds of nested PCR, following a modified ARM-PCR protocol, produced the TCRbeta library. MiXCR, applied by TCRdb to the multiplex PCR reads, yields one record per CDR3 protein. The table has around 80,000 distinct CDR3 sequences, more than 80% seen once; the top ten hold roughly half. This record belongs to a study of tumor and adjacent non-tumor tissue in lung cancer. Study-wide context: There were around eleven adenocarcinoma, 2 squamous cell carcinoma and 1 small cell lung cancer cases.

Study results and limitations: Top 100 clones took a larger repertoire share in normal lung. TCR diversity was significantly greater in tumor than normal lung tissue. Patients with more diverse tumor TCRs had worse survival.

The TCR was taken from a man aged 55-75 years with non-small cell lung cancer. This rearrangement joins TRBV20-1 to TRBJ2-7, with TRBD2 identical over 8 bases. The specimen was distant non-tumor lung tissue. CDR3 protein: CSARTIGRAYERYF. The DNA for the CDR3 is TGCAGTGCCAGGACTATCGGGAGGGCTTACGAGCGGTACTTC.